The 6 T cell receptor beta chains presented below share a single source sample, sequenced in a study of vaccination and CD4 T cells after COVID-19 (dated by TCRdb to between 2020 and 2023). The treatment or condition label, as the study defines it: roughly ten-day PBMC culture with coronavirus spike peptide pools or control peptides (ViraFEST assay). Their specific antigens are unknown. The library was generated by PCR. Data came from an Illumina iSeq 100. TCR sequencing of DNA from cultured CD4+ T cells used the Oncomine TCR Beta short-read assay at the Johns Hopkins FTIC core. The raw public data were reprocessed by TCRdb itself: fastp quality trimming at Q25, MiXCR clonotype calling, in-frame beta chains only. Rows are unified per CDR3 protein, each entry keeping the most common DNA and genes. In all, the sample holds about 14,000 distinct CDR3 sequences, and 65% to 80% of those were seen once. The ten largest clones add up to under 13% of the sample.

Sequenced: CD4+ T cells from blood, cultured in vitro. These receptors came from a human donor who had recovered from COVID-19.

V is TRBV28 and J is TRBJ1-6; weak D call: TRBD1 (5 bases). Germline V CDR1 and CDR2: MDHEN, SYDVKM. The length of the CDR3 is 13 residues. Trimming removed 8 bases at V and 6 bases at J, with 11 bases between. The CDR3 DNA follows: TGTGCCAGCCCCGGGACGGTTAATTCACCCCTCCACTTT. This codes for CASPGTVNSPLHF.

The chain is built from TRBV7-9 and TRBJ1-2; tentative D call: TRBD1 (5 bases). Trimming removed 3 bases from V and 7 bases from J, with 24 bases in between. The CDR3 length is 17 residues. Per the germline V gene, CDR1 is SEHNR and CDR2 is FQNEAQ (reference sequence). CDR3 bases: TGTGCCAGCAGCTTGGGGGGGAACGGGGAGAAGTTCGGTGGCTACACCTTC. Translated, it gives CASSLGGNGEKFGGYTF.

The chain links TRBV11-2 to TRBJ1-1, with TRBD1 identical over 7 bases. Trimming cost V 4 bases and J 4 bases; bases outside gene matches: 12. The CDR3 extends over 16 amino acids. Germline V lookup: CDR1 SGHAT, CDR2 FQNNGV. CDR3 DNA: TGTGCCAGCAGCTCCAGGGGGGCAGGGGCTCTCACTGAAGCTTTCTTT. Translated: CASSSRGAGALTEAFF.

This chain uses TRBV7-2 with TRBJ2-5; 7 nucleotides align to TRBD2. Per the germline V gene, CDR1 is SGHTA and CDR2 is FQGNSA. With V trimmed by 2 bases and J by 4 bases, 4 bases remained unmatched. CDR3 size: 14 residues. As DNA, the CDR3 is TGTGCCAGCAGCTTAATGGGGGGGGGAGAGACCCAGTACTTC. Translation: CASSLMGGGETQYF.

The chain combines TRBV7-2 with TRBJ1-5, with unresolved D. CDR3 length: 14 residues. Germline lookup yields CDR1 SGHTA and CDR2 FQGNSA. With 3 bases removed from V and 4 bases from J, the gap between germline ends came to 10 bases. CDR3 coding DNA: TGTGCCAGCAGCTTCGACGGGAGAAATCAGCCCCAGCATTTT. Protein product: CASSFDGRNQPQHF.

In regard to this clonotype: At one of its ends the junction is not consistent with the germline gene, which may arise from a read error. This chain joins TRBV28 and TRBJ1-5; TRBD1 matches at 7 bases. The CDR3 totals 12 residues. Germline CDR1 and CDR2: MDHEN and SYDVKM. Here the CDR3 DNA reads TGCTCGACAGGGCTTGGCAATCAGCCCCAGCATTTT. Protein product: CSTGLGNQPQHF. Filled out from reference TRBV28 and TRBJ1-5, the complete variable domain reads DVKVTQSSRYLVKRTGEKVFLECVQDMDHENMFWYRQDPGLGLRLIYFSYDVKMKEKGDIPEGYSVSREKKERFSLILESASTNQTSMYLCSTGLGNQPQHFGDGTRLSIL.